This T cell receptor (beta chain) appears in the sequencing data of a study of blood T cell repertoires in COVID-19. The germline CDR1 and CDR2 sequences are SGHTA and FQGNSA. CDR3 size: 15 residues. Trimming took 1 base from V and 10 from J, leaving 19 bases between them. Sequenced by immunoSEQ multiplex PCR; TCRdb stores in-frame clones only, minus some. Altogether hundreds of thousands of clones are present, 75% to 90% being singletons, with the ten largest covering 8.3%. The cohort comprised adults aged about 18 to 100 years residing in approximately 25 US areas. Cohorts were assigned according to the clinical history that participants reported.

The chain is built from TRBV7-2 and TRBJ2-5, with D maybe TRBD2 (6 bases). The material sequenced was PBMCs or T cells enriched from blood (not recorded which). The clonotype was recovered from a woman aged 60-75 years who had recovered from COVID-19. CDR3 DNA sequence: TGTGCCAGCAGCTTAGGTACTAGCCTACCCGTGGGCCAGTACTTC. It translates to CASSLGTSLPVGQYF.